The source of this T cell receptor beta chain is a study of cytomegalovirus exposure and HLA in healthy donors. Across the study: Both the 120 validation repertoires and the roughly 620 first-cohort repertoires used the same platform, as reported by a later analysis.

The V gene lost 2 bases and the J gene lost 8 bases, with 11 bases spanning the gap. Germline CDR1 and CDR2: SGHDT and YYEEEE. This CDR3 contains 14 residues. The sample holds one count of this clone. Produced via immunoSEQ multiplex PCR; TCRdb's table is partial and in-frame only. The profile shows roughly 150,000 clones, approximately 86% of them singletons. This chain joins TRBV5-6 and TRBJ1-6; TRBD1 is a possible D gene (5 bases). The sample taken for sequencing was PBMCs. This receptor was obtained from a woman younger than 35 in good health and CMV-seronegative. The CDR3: CASSFREEDSPLHF. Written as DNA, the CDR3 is TGTGCCAGCAGCTTCAGGGAGGAAGATTCACCCCTCCACTTT. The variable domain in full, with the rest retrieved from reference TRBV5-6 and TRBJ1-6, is DAGVTQSPTHLIKTRGQQVTLRCSPKSGHDTVSWYQQALGQGPQFIFQYYEEEERQRGNFPDRFSGHQFPNYSSELNVNALLLGDSALYLCASSFREEDSPLHFGNGTRLTVT.